This entry features one T cell receptor beta chain sequence. Its antigen is not known. This entry is derived from a study of cytomegalovirus exposure and HLA in healthy donors. The study, taken as a whole, reports: There were some V segments, including TRBV6-2 and TRBV6-3, excluded as indistinguishable. An analysis that came later showed most CMV-associated TCR beta chains appearing HLA-restricted. Through in vitro validation, a few CMV-associated chains were shown to be specific for CMV antigens.

V lost 6 bases to trimming and J lost 4 bases, with 10 bases between them. Germline loops: CDR1 SQVTM, CDR2 ANQGSEA. The CDR3 has 12 residues. Vbeta (60) and Jbeta (13) primers were used in the PCR. Measured with immunoSEQ multiplex PCR; TCRdb has only the in-frame clones, and not every one. The sample shows 40,000 to 55,000 clones, roughly 64% of them seen only once. The sequence was obtained from a man between 60 and 70 years old in good health and CMV-seropositive. The chain combines TRBV29-1 with TRBJ2-1; the D gene is possibly TRBD2 (5 bases). The sequencing sample was made of PBMCs. The CDR3 region is CSVGSVYNEQFF. CDR3 nucleotides: TGCAGCGTAGGGAGTGTATACAATGAGCAGTTCTTC.